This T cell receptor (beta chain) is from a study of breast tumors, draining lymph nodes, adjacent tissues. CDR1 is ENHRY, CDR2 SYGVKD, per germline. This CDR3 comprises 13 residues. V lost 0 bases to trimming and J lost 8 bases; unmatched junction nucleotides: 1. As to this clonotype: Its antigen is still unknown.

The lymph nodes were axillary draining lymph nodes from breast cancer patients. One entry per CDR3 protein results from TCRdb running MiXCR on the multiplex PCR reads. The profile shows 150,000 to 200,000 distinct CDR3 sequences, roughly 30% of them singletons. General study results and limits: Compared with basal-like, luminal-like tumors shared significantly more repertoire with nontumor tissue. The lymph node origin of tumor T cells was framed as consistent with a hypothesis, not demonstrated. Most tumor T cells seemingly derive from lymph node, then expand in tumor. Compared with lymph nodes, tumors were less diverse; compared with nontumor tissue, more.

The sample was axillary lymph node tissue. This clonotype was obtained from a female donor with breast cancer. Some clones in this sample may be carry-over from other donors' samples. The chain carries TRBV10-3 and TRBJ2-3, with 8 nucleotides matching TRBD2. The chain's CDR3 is CAISESSGVTQYF. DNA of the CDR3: TGTGCCATCAGTGAGTCTAGCGGGGTTACGCAGTATTTT.